A single sample gave rise to the 15 T cell receptor beta chains below, sequenced in a study of T cell repertoires in ileal Crohn's disease. TCRdb keeps only in-frame clones here, not all; method: immunoSEQ multiplex PCR. The sample lists some 60,000 clones, about 89% occurring once. Time point in this sample: neoterminal ileum biopsy at postoperative endoscopy, about 6 months after surgery. The sample comprised ileal tissue. The receptor set was obtained from an adult with Crohn's disease.

The V call is TRBV29-1, the J call TRBJ2-7; 7 positions agree with TRBD1. Germline assignment: CDR1 SQVTM and CDR2 ANQGSEA. The CDR3 runs 13 residues. Trimming at V came to 6 bases and at J to 2 bases, leaving 7 bases not matched to a gene. In DNA, the CDR3 is TGCAGCGTCGCGACAGGGCCGACCTACGAGCAGTACTTC. Amino acids: CSVATGPTYEQYF.

The chain couples TRBV7-3 to TRBJ2-3; 10 positions match TRBD2. The CDR3 contains 16 residues. Germline V gene data show CDR1 as SGHTA and CDR2 as FQGTGA. V gave up 0 bases and J gave up 1 base; unmatched junction bases: 1. As DNA, the CDR3 is TGTGCCAGCAGCTTAACACTAGCGGGACGCACAGATACGCAGTATTTT. It codes for CASSLTLAGRTDTQYF.

CDR3 amino acids: CASSLGQVDSGNTIYF. The CDR3 nucleotides read TGCGCCAGCAGCTTGGGGCAGGTCGACTCTGGAAACACCATATATTTT. This chain connects TRBV5-1 to TRBJ1-3; no definite D call. CDR3 length: 16 residues. V was pared by 0 bases and J by 0 bases, with 10 bases between. Germline V gene lookup returns CDR1 SGHRS and CDR2 YFSETQ.

This rearrangement joins TRBV11-2 to TRBJ2-7, with 9 bases identical to TRBD1. Germline V CDR1 and CDR2: SGHAT, FQNNGV. Germline trimming cut 1 base from V and 2 bases from J; bases unmatched to any gene: 0. The CDR3 loop spans 14 amino acids. This chain's CDR3 is CASSLGTGAYEQYF. The CDR3 nucleotides are TGTGCCAGCAGCTTAGGGACAGGGGCCTACGAGCAGTACTTC.

This clone has a single count. This chain links TRBV27 with TRBJ2-1, with 9 nucleotides matching TRBD2. The length of the CDR3 is 19 residues. Unmatched junction bases numbered 17, after V lost 7 bases and J lost 1 base. The germline gives CDR1 MNHEY, CDR2 SMNVEV (reference sequence). CDR3 residues: CASKTAGGTLIRSYNEQFF. The CDR3 DNA sequence: TGTGCCAGCAAAACAGCGGGGGGAACCCTGATTCGTTCCTACAATGAGCAGTTCTTC.

The chain joins TRBV5-1 to TRBJ2-3, with TRBD2 matching over 9 bases. V trimming: 4 bases; J trimming: 4 bases; junction bases outside the gene matches: 1. Per the germline V gene, CDR1 is SGHRS and CDR2 is YFSETQ. The CDR3 extends over 13 amino acids. CDR3 amino acids: CASSEREADTQYF. In nucleotides, the CDR3 is TGCGCCAGCAGCGAGCGGGAGGCAGATACGCAGTATTTT.

This chain uses TRBV6-1 with TRBJ1-4; TRBD1 might be the D (5 bases). Between the trimmed V and J ends, which lost 4 bases and 4 bases, there was a span of 13 bases. The CDR3 runs 15 residues. Looked up from germline, CDR1 is MNHNS and CDR2 is SASEGT. CDR3 protein: CASSAGHSYNEKLFF. Written as DNA, the CDR3 is TGTGCCAGCAGTGCAGGACACTCTTATAATGAAAAACTGTTTTTT.

The V and J genes are TRBV7-9 and TRBJ1-1, with a tentative D call TRBD1 (6 bases). CDR3 length: 15 residues. Trimming shortened V by 1 base and J by 1 base, and 10 bases separated the two germline ends. In germline, CDR1 is SEHNR, CDR2 FQNEAQ (reference sequence). The CDR3 region has the DNA TGTGCCAGCAGCTTAGGGGCAGGGGCGAACACTGAAGCTTTCTTT. It specifies CASSLGAGANTEAFF.

The chain recombines TRBV5-1 with TRBJ2-1, with 9 positions matching TRBD2. Germline V gene sequence: CDR1 SGHRS, CDR2 YFSETQ. The CDR3 runs to 13 residues. V shed 0 bases, J shed 8 bases, and the junction held 0 bases outside the gene matches. CDR3 in DNA: TGCGCCAGCAGCTTGGCTAGCGGGGATGAGCAGTTCTTC. It translates to CASSLASGDEQFF.

V usage is TRBV5-1 and J usage is TRBJ2-7; TRBD1 matches 10 bases. Germline lookup yields CDR1 SGHRS and CDR2 YFSETQ. The CDR3 spans 14 residues. With 5 bases clipped from V and 6 bases from J, the junction kept 8 bases outside the gene matches. CDR3 amino acids: CASSQSGTGAEQYF. In DNA form, the CDR3 reads TGCGCCAGCAGTCAATCCGGGACAGGGGCCGAGCAGTACTTC.

The chain joins TRBV7-2 to TRBJ2-5; 7 bases are a match to TRBD1. The CDR3 has 13 residues. J gave up 4 bases and V 5 bases, and 4 bases lay outside the gene matches. CDR1 and CDR2 (germline): SGHTA, FQGNSA. The CDR3 region is CASSNRGRETQYF. Written as DNA, the CDR3 is TGTGCCAGCAGCAACAGGGGCAGAGAGACCCAGTACTTC.

The chain couples TRBV30 to TRBJ2-3; a possible D gene is TRBD2 (5 bases). There are 14 residues in the CDR3. V was shortened by 1 base and J by 2 bases, with 10 bases between the two germline ends. Germline V lookup: CDR1 GTSNPN, CDR2 SVGIG (reference sequence). The CDR3 here is CAWSGGSFTDTQYF. As DNA, the CDR3 is TGTGCCTGGAGTGGAGGGTCCTTCACAGATACGCAGTATTTT. Complete variable domain (other parts from reference TRBV30 and TRBJ2-3): SQTIHQWPATLVQPVGSPLSLECTVEGTSNPNLYWYRQAAGRGLQLLFYSVGIGQISSEVPQNLSASRPQDRQFILSSKKLLLSDSGFYLCAWSGGSFTDTQYFGPGTRLTVL.

In its sample, this clone was seen a few times. The chain employs TRBV5-6 and TRBJ2-2, with D possibly TRBD1 on 5 matching bases. The CDR3 consists of 15 residues. Per the germline V gene, CDR1 is SGHDT and CDR2 is YYEEEE. V lost 1 base and J 1 base, leaving 8 bases between the germline ends. CDR3 coding DNA: TGTGCCAGCAGCTTGTGGGGCTGGAACACCGGGGAGCTGTTTTTT. Its translation: CASSLWGWNTGELFF.

This clone was picked up one time. V usage is TRBV10-3 and J usage is TRBJ2-1; D call uncertain. This CDR3 region has 14 residues. From germline, CDR1 is ENHRY and CDR2 SYGVKD. The V end lost 0 bases, the J end lost 10 bases, and 13 bases lay between the germline ends. CDR3 amino acids: CAISESSFRREQFF. CDR3 DNA sequence: TGTGCCATCAGTGAGTCATCTTTCCGTAGAGAGCAGTTCTTC.

The chain uses TRBV7-2 and TRBJ2-1; 7 nucleotides line up with TRBD2. The germline gives CDR1 SGHTA, CDR2 FQGNSA. The CDR3 runs to 14 residues. After removal of 3 bases from V and 4 bases from J, the junction contained 3 bases not matched to a gene. The CDR3 region has the DNA TGTGCCAGCAGCTTGGCGGGGGAATACAATGAGCAGTTCTTC. Residues: CASSLAGEYNEQFF.